Listed here are 18 T cell receptor beta chains from one sample, sequenced in a study of T cells in Graves' hyperthyroidism and ophthalmopathy (dated by TCRdb to the late 2010s). The library was built by means of multiplex PCR. Sequenced on an Illumina HiSeq 2000. Amplification of TCR beta CDR3 regions was carried out from RNA transcripts. A first-round RT-PCR of the TCR CDR3 used the HTBI primer set with the Qiagen OneStep RT-PCR kit. TCRdb reprocessing: public reads trimmed at Q25 with fastp, clones called with MiXCR, in-frame beta chains kept. Every entry covers one CDR3 protein and lists the most common genes and DNA from its rows. Counted in this sample were about 53,000 distinct CDR3 sequences; around 50% of them appeared once. Approximately 13% of the sample belongs to the ten largest clones. Sequencing was done on a sample of blood. The source is a woman aged 25 to 39 with Graves' ophthalmopathy.

In this sample, this clonotype turned up a few times. V and J are TRBV28 and TRBJ1-4; 8 nucleotides match TRBD1. CDR3 length equals 17 residues. The ends lost 4 bases at V and 0 bases at J; junction bases unmatched: 7. Per the germline V gene, CDR1 is MDHEN and CDR2 is SYDVKM. CDR3 residues: CASSSRWTGTTNEKLFF. CDR3 sequence (DNA): TGTGCCAGCAGTTCCAGATGGACAGGGACAACTAATGAAAAACTGTTTTTT. Full variable domain (rest looked up from reference TRBV28 and TRBJ1-4): DVKVTQSSRYLVKRTGEKVFLECVQDMDHENMFWYRQDPGLGLRLIYFSYDVKMKEKGDIPEGYSVSREKKERFSLILESASTNQTSMYLCASSSRWTGTTNEKLFFGSGTQLSVL.

This clonotype was seen repeatedly, ten times or more. V and J are TRBV6-5 and TRBJ2-1, with D maybe TRBD2 (6 bases). CDR1 is MNHEY and CDR2 is SVGAGI in the germline V gene. This CDR3 contains 15 residues. V dropped 0 bases and J dropped 4 bases, with 10 bases sitting between them. The CDR3 reads CASSYSAGPYNEQFF. The CDR3 DNA follows: TGTGCCAGCAGTTACTCCGCGGGACCTTACAATGAGCAGTTCTTC.

This clonotype was recorded once. V and J are TRBV7-2 and TRBJ2-1; 13 bases line up with TRBD2. Per germline, CDR1 SGHTA and CDR2 FQGNSA. Trimming at V came to 4 bases and at J to 8 bases, leaving 8 bases not matched to a gene. This CDR3 is built from 16 residues. DNA of the CDR3: TGTGCCAGCAGCTCCTGGACTAGCGGGAGAGGGGATGAGCAGTTCTTC. Translating it yields CASSSWTSGRGDEQFF.

The chain combines TRBV29-1 with TRBJ1-6; D is ambiguous. CDR1 and CDR2 (germline): SQVTM, ANQGSEA. The CDR3 covers 13 residues. CDR3 bases: TGCACCCGGTTGGGATCCTATAATTCACCCCTCCACTTT. This gives the protein CTRLGSYNSPLHF.

About this clonotype itself: The junction and the germline gene differ at one end; a read error may be behind it. The gene calls are TRBV5-6 and TRBJ1-5; D is unresolved. Germline-derived CDR1 and CDR2 are SGHDT and YYEEEE. CDR3 length equals 15 residues. In DNA form, the CDR3 reads TGTGCCCGCAGCTTGTCGGGCGCGGGAGGCCAGCCCCAGCATTTT. Protein sequence: CARSLSGAGGQPQHF.

The gene calls are TRBV5-1 and TRBJ2-7; D gene uncertain. The CDR3 covers 13 residues. V lost 0 bases and J lost 2, with 6 bases in between. From germline, CDR1 is SGHRS and CDR2 YFSETQ. The DNA for the CDR3 is TGCGCCAGCAGCTTGGACGGAGCCTACGAGCAGTACTTC. Translated: CASSLDGAYEQYF.

The chain has TRBV10-3 and TRBJ1-1, with a possible D match to TRBD1 (5 bases). V shed 0 bases and J shed 4 bases, with 9 bases lying between them. Per germline, CDR1 ENHRY and CDR2 SYGVKD. The CDR3 totals 14 residues. CDR3 in DNA: TGTGCCATCAGTGAGTCGACAGTTGTCACTGAAGCTTTCTTT. Amino acid sequence: CAISESTVVTEAFF.

This clonotype was picked up many times. The rearrangement joins TRBV14 to TRBJ2-7; 7 bases are shared with TRBD1. From germline, CDR1 is SGHDN and CDR2 FVKESK. V shed 4 bases, J shed 0 bases, and the junction held 3 bases outside the gene matches. There are 14 residues in the CDR3. The CDR3 sequence is CASSRDSNSYEQYF. For the CDR3, the DNA is TGTGCCAGCAGCCGGGACAGTAACTCCTACGAGCAGTACTTC.

As concerns this clonotype: The junction and the germline gene differ at one end; a read error may be behind it. The chain employs TRBV19 and TRBJ1-4; maybe TRBD1 (5 bases). The CDR3 extends over 20 amino acids. Per germline, CDR1 LNHDA and CDR2 SQIVND (reference sequence). CDR3 sequence reads: CACSTSPGLLQRATNEKLFF. For the CDR3, the DNA is TGTGCCTGTAGTACCTCCCCGGGACTCTTACAGAGGGCAACTAATGAAAAACTGTTCTTT.

A word on this clonotype: Relative to the germline gene, one junction end is altered; a read error may explain this. This chain connects TRBV6-5 to TRBJ2-1; 7 bases match TRBD2. CDR1 and CDR2 from the germline V gene are MNHEY and SVGAGI. The CDR3 totals 15 residues. The CDR3 sequence: CASSLRLAQNDEQFF. The CDR3 DNA reads as TGCGCCAGCAGTCTTCGACTAGCTCAAAACGATGAGCAGTTCTTC.

This clonotype has at least ten counts. The chain is built from TRBV5-6 and TRBJ1-1, with TRBD1 matching 9 bases. Germline CDR1 reads SGHDT; CDR2 reads YYEEEE. After removal of 0 bases from V and 0 bases from J, the junction contained 6 bases not matched to a gene. The CDR3 is made up of 17 amino acids. CDR3 in amino acids: CASSLGNRGLMNTEAFF. The CDR3, as DNA: TGTGCCAGCAGCTTGGGAAACAGGGGGCTGATGAACACTGAAGCTTTCTTT.

The rearrangement joins TRBV15 to TRBJ2-7; 11 positions agree with TRBD2. This CDR3 contains 18 residues. V lost 2 bases to trimming and J lost 4 bases; unmatched junction nucleotides: 13. CDR1 LNHNV and CDR2 YYDKDF come from the germline V gene (reference sequence). CDR3 bases: TGTGCCACCAGCAGACGTGGGACTGCCGGGACTAGCGGTTACGAGCAGTACTTC. This encodes CATSRRGTAGTSGYEQYF.

This clonotype was found many times. V gene TRBV4-1 combines with J gene TRBJ2-3; 10 bases are a match to TRBD2. The V gene end was trimmed by 7 bases and the J gene end by 4 bases; junction bases not matched to a gene: 11. This CDR3 is built from 16 residues. CDR1 MGHRA and CDR2 YSYEKL come from the germline V gene. CDR3 DNA sequence: TGCGCCAGCACCTCGTTAGGAGCGGGAGGGTCAGATACGCAGTATTTT. Translated: CASTSLGAGGSDTQYF.

This clonotype was counted ten times or more. The rearrangement uses TRBV5-6 and TRBJ1-4; 7 bases match TRBD1. This CDR3 spans 14 amino acids. The germline CDR1 and CDR2 sequences are SGHDT and YYEEEE. V lost 7 bases and J lost 5; bases outside the gene matches: 8. DNA of the CDR3: TGTGCCAGCTATAGACAGGGATTCAATGAAAAACTGTTTTTT. Amino acids: CASYRQGFNEKLFF.

This clonotype was observed at least ten times. V usage is TRBV7-3 and J usage is TRBJ1-5; D is undetermined. V was clipped by 10 bases and J by 6 bases, with 13 bases between them. Looked up from germline, CDR1 is SGHTA and CDR2 is FQGTGA. The CDR3 runs 12 residues. CDR3 protein: CATLNVTQPQHF. As DNA, the CDR3 is TGTGCCACCCTGAACGTGACTCAGCCCCAGCATTTT.

The V call is TRBV7-9, the J call TRBJ1-1; D perhaps matches TRBD1 (6 bases). This CDR3 comprises 12 residues. The germline CDR1 and CDR2 sequences are SEHNR and FQNEAQ (reference sequence). V was cut by 5 bases and J by 4 bases, with 8 bases left in between. The CDR3 sequence: CASSPGVTEAFF. The CDR3 bases are TGTGCCAGCAGCCCAGGGGTCACTGAAGCTTTCTTT.

This clonotype was seen repeatedly, ten times or more. The J gene is TRBJ2-3, the V gene TRBV20-1, with 8 nucleotides matching TRBD2. Germline V CDR1 and CDR2: DFQATT, SNEGSKA (reference sequence). This CDR3 comprises 13 residues. The ends lost 6 bases at V and 5 bases at J; junction bases unmatched: 7. CDR3 sequence reads: CSALYLAGDTQYF. CDR3 DNA: TGCAGTGCCCTCTATCTAGCGGGAGATACGCAGTATTTT.

This clonotype appeared many times. The chain carries TRBV5-1 and TRBJ2-1; D is undetermined. Per germline, CDR1 SGHRS and CDR2 YFSETQ. The CDR3 spans 14 residues. The V end lost 0 bases, the J end lost 4 bases, and 8 bases lay between the germline ends. The CDR3 loop reads CASSLGISYNEQFF. For the CDR3, the DNA is TGCGCCAGCAGCTTGGGGATTTCGTACAATGAGCAGTTCTTC.